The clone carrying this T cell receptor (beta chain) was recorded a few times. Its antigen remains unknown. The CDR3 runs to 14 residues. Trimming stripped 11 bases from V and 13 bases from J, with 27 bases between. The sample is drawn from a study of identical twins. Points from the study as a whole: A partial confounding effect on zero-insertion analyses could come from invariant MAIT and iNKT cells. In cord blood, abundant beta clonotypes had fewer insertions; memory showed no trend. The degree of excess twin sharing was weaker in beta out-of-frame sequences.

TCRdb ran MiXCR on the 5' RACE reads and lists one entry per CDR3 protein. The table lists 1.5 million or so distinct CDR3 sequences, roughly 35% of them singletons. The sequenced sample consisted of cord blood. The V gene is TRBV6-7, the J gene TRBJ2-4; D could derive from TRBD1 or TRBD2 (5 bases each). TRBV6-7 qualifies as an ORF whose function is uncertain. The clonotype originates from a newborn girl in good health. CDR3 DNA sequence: TGTGCCGGACACGGGAACCAACAGCTCCTAGGGCAGTACTTC. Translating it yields CAGHGNQQLLGQYF.